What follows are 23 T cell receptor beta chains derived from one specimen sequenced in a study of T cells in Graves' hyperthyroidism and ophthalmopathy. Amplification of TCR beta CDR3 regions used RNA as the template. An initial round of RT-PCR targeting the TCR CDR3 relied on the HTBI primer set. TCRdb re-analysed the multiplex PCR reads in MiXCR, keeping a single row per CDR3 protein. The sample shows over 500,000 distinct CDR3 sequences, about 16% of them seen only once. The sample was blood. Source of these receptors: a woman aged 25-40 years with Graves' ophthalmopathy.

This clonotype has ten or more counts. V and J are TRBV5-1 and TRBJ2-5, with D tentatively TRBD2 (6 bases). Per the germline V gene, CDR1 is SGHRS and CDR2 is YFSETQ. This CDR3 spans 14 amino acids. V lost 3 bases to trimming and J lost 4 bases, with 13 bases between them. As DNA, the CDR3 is TGCGCCAGCAGCTCGGTCGGGCGGGGAGAGACCCAGTACTTC. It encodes CASSSVGRGETQYF.

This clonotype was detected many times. The CDR3 DNA sequence: TGTGCCAGCAGCTTGGGGGTTGGCTCCTACAATGAGCAGTTCTTC. It yields the protein CASSLGVGSYNEQFF. The chain combines TRBV7-2 with TRBJ2-1; the D call may be TRBD1 or TRBD2 (5 bases each). Trimming removed 3 bases from V and 0 bases from J, with 9 bases in between. The CDR3 covers 15 residues. Looked up from germline, CDR1 is SGHTA and CDR2 is FQGNSA. Based on the CDR3 plus reference TRBV7-2 and TRBJ2-1, the full variable domain is GAGVSQSPSNKVTEKGKDVELRCDPISGHTALYWYRQSLGQGLEFLIYFQGNSAPDKSGLPSDRFSAERTGGSVSTLTIQRTQQEDSAVYLCASSLGVGSYNEQFFGPGTRLTVL.

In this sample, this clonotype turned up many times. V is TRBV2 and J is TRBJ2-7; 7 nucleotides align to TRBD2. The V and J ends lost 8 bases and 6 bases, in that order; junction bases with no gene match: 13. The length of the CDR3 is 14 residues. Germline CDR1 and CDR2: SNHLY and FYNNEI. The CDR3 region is CASGLAVIRGEQYF. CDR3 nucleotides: TGTGCCAGCGGCCTAGCGGTTATTCGAGGCGAGCAGTACTTC.

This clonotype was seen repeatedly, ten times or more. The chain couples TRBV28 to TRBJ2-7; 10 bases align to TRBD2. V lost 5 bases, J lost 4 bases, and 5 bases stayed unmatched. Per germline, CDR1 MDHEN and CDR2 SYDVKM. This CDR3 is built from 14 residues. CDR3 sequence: CASSLLAGRYEQYF. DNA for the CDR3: TGTGCCAGCAGTCTACTAGCGGGAAGGTACGAGCAGTACTTC. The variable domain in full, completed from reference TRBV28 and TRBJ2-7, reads DVKVTQSSRYLVKRTGEKVFLECVQDMDHENMFWYRQDPGLGLRLIYFSYDVKMKEKGDIPEGYSVSREKKERFSLILESASTNQTSMYLCASSLLAGRYEQYFGPGTRLTVT.

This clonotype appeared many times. CDR3 loop: CASSYDRKYEKLFF. The DNA for the CDR3 is TGTGCCAGCAGTTACGACAGGAAATACGAAAAACTGTTTTTT. The gene calls are TRBV12-3 or TRBV12-4 and TRBJ1-4, with a possible D match to TRBD1 (6 bases). This CDR3 region has 14 residues. Trimming cost V 4 bases and J 8 bases, with 14 bases left between them.

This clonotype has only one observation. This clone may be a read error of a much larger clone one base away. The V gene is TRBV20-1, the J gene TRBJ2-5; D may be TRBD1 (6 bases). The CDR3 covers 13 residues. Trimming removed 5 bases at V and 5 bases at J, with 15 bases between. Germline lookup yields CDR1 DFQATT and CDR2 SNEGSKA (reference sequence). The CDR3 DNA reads TGCAGTGCTCCTACAGGGCGGAGGGAGACCCAGTACTTC. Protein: CSAPTGRRETQYF.

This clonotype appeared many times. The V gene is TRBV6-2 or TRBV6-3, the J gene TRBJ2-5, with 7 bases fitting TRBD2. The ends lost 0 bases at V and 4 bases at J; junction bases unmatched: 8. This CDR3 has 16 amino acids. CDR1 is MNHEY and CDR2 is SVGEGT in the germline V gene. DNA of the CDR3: TGTGCCAGCAGTTACTCTCGCGGGAGTGGAGGAGAGACCCAGTACTTC. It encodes CASSYSRGSGGETQYF.

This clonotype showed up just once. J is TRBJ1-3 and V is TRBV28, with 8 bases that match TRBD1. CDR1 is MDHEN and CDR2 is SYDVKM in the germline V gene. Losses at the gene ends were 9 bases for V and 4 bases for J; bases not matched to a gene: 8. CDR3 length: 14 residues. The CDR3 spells CARSLDRAGNTIYF. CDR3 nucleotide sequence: TGTGCCAGAAGTCTGGACAGGGCGGGAAACACCATATATTTT. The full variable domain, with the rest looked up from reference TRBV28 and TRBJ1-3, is DVKVTQSSRYLVKRTGEKVFLECVQDMDHENMFWYRQDPGLGLRLIYFSYDVKMKEKGDIPEGYSVSREKKERFSLILESASTNQTSMYLCARSLDRAGNTIYFGEGSWLTVV.

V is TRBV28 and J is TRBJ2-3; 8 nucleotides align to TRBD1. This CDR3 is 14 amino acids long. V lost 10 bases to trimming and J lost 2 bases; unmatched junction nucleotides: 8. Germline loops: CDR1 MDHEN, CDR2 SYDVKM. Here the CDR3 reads CATISGGNTDTQYF. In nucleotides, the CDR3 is TGTGCCACCATCTCAGGGGGCAACACAGATACGCAGTATTTT.

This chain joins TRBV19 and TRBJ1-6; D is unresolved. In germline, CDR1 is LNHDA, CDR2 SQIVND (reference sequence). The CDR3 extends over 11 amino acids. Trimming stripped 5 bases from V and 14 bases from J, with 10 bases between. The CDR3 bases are TGTGCCAGTAGTCAAAGGTGGGCCCTCCACTTT. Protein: CASSQRWALHF.

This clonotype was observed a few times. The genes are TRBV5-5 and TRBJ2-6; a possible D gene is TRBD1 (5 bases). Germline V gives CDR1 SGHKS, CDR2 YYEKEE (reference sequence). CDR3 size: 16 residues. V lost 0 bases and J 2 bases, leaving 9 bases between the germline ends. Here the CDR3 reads CASSLVQGTGANVLTF. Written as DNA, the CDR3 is TGTGCCAGCAGCTTGGTCCAGGGTACTGGGGCCAACGTCCTGACTTTC.

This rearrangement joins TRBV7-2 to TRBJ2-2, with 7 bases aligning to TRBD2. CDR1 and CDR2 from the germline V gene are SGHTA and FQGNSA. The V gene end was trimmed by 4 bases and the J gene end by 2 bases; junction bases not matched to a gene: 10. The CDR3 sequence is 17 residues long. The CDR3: CASSSGRGTSNTGELFF. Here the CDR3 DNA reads TGTGCCAGCAGCTCGGGGAGGGGCACGTCAAACACCGGGGAGCTGTTTTTT.

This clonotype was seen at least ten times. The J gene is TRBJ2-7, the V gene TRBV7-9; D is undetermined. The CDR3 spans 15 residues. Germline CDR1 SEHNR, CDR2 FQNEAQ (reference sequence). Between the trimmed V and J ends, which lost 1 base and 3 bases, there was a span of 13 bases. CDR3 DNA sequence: TGTGCCAGCAGCTTAGAACGCGTTAAGGACTACGAGCAGTACTTC. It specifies CASSLERVKDYEQYF.

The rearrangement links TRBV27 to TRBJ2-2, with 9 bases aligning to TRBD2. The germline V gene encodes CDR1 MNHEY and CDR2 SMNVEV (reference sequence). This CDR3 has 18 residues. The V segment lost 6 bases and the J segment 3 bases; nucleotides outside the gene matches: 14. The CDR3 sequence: CASSSTSLAGEDTGELFF. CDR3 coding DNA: TGTGCCAGCAGCTCAACCTCATTAGCGGGGGAGGACACCGGGGAGCTGTTTTTT.

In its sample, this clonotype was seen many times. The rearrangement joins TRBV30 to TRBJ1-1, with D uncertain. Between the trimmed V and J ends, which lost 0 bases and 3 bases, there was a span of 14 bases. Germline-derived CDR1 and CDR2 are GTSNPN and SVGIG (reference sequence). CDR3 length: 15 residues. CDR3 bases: TGTGCCTGGAGTGTAGGCGGGGTTGGGGACACTGAAGCTTTCTTT. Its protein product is CAWSVGGVGDTEAFF.

The CDR3 DNA reads as TGTGCCAGCAGCTTAGACAGGGGATCAGCTAATGAAAAACTGTTTTTT. Amino acids: CASSLDRGSANEKLFF. This chain connects TRBV7-6 to TRBJ1-4; 7 bases align to TRBD1. The V and J ends lost 1 base and 3 bases, in that order; junction bases with no gene match: 5. This CDR3 has 16 residues. The germline V gene has CDR1 SGHVS and CDR2 FNYEAQ. Full variable domain (remainder filled in from reference TRBV7-6 and TRBJ1-4): GAGVSQSPRYKVTKRGQDVALRCDPISGHVSLYWYRQALGQGPEFLTYFNYEAQQDKSGLPNDRFSAERPEGSISTLTIQRTEQRDSAMYRCASSLDRGSANEKLFFGSGTQLSVL.

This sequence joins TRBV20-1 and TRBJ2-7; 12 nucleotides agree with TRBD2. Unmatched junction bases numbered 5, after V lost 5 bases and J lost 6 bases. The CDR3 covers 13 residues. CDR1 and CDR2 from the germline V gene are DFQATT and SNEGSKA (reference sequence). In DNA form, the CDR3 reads TGCAGTGCTGTCAAGACTAGCGGGAGCGAGCAGTACTTC. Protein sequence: CSAVKTSGSEQYF.

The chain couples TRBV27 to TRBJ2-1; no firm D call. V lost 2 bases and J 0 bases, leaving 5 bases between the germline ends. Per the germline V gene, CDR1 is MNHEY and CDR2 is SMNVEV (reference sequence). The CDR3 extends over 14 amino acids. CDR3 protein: CASSLPSSYNEQFF. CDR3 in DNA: TGTGCCAGCAGTTTACCGAGCTCCTACAATGAGCAGTTCTTC.

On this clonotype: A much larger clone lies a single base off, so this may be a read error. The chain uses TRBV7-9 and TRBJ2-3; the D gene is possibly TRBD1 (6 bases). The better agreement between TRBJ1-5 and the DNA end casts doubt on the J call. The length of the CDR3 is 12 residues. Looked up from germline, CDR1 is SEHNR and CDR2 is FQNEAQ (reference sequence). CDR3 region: CASSQGGDTQHF. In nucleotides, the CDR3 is TGTGCCAGCAGCCAAGGGGGAGATACGCAGCATTTT.

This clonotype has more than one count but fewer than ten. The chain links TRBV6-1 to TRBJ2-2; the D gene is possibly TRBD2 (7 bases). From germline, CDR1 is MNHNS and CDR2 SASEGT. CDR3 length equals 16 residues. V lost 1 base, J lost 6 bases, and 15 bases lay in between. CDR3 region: CASSEGAGEGAGELFF. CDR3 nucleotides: TGTGCCAGCAGTGAAGGGGCAGGGGAGGGAGCCGGGGAGCTGTTTTTT.

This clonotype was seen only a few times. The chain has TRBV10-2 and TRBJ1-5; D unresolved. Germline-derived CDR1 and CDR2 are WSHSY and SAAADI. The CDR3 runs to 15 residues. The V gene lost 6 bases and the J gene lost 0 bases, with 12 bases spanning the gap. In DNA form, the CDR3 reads TGCGCCAGCAGAGATGGGCGGTATAGCAATCAGCCCCAGCATTTT. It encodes CASRDGRYSNQPQHF.

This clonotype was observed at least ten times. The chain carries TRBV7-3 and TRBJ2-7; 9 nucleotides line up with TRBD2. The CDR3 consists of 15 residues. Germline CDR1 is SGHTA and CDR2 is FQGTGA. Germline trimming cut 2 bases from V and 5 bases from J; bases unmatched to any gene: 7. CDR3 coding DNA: TGTGCCAGCAGCTTATCGGGGCGGGAGGGGAACGAGCAGTACTTC. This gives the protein CASSLSGREGNEQYF.

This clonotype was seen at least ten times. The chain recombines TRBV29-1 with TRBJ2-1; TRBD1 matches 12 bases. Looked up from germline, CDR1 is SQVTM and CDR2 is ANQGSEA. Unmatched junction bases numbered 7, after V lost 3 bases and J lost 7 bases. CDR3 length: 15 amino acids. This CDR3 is CSVDPGQGARNEQFF. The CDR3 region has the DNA TGCAGCGTTGATCCGGGACAGGGGGCAAGAAATGAGCAGTTCTTC.